The clone carrying this T cell receptor beta chain was counted a single time. The repertoire was sequenced with immunoSEQ multiplex PCR; TCRdb's copy has only in-frame clones and lacks some. The data hold roughly 120,000 clones, with roughly 93% observed a single time. The data belong to a study of T cell responses to AZD1222 COVID-19 vaccine. The CDR3 spans 13 residues. From germline, CDR1 is MDHEN and CDR2 SYDVKM. The junction had 9 bases not matched to a gene; V was cut back by 7 bases and J by 7 bases. The material was peripheral blood, obtained on day 0 of AZD1222 vaccination. The V call is TRBV28, the J call TRBJ1-2; 7 nucleotides line up with TRBD1. This receptor was identified in an adult in good health. The CDR3 sequence: CASTERGQGGYTF. Written as DNA, the CDR3 is TGTGCCAGCACCGAGAGGGGGCAGGGTGGCTACACCTTC.